This T cell receptor beta chain is from a study of T cell responses to AZD1222 COVID-19 vaccine. Clones were read by immunoSEQ multiplex PCR, and TCRdb kept only the in-frame ones, dropping some. This table holds roughly 180,000 clones, roughly 94% found once. Trimming shortened V by 1 base and J by 1 base, and 7 bases separated the two germline ends. CDR1 and CDR2 from the germline V gene are SGHTA and FQGNSA. This CDR3 is built from 14 residues. Second-dose timings of about 4 or about 12 weeks were pooled. Notes on this clone: Antigen specificity is unknown. Other DNA sequences within the sample encode an identical CDR3.

Study outcomes and limitations: Every sample of the repertoires postdated the peak T cell response. Per reports, nearly half of all spike-specific TCRs target regions that are unmutated in variants.

Source: peripheral blood, taken 28 days after the second AZD1222 dose. The clonotype was recovered from an adult who received the AZD1222 COVID-19 vaccine. The chain links TRBV7-2 to TRBJ2-5; D might be TRBD1 (5 bases). For the CDR3, the DNA is TGTGCCAGCAGCTTAGAGGGGCCCCAAGAGACCCAGTACTTC. It encodes CASSLEGPQETQYF.